One TCR beta chain is described in this entry. At one end, the junction sequence differs from germline, possibly due to a read error. Three rounds of nested PCR, following a modified ARM-PCR protocol, produced the TCRbeta library. TCRdb re-called the multiplex PCR reads with MiXCR, one entry per CDR3 protein. The profile shows 60,000 to 90,000 distinct CDR3 sequences, around 77% of them singletons. RNA was extracted from bulk tissue without any cell sorting. This entry comes from a study of tumor and adjacent non-tumor tissue in lung cancer. The CDR3 totals 17 residues. Germline loops: CDR1 MNHEY, CDR2 SVGAGI.

The chain is built from TRBV6-5 and TRBJ1-6; TRBD1 might be the D (6 bases). Sequenced: lung tumor tissue. This clonotype was sampled from a woman aged 45 to 65 with non-small cell lung cancer. Here the CDR3 DNA reads TGTGGCAGCAGTTACTCGAGAGGGGGTTGGGAAAATTCACCCCTCCACTTT. This sequence encodes CGSSYSRGGWENSPLHF.